This T cell receptor (beta chain) was profiled in a study of shared clonotypes between healthy human individuals. It was 300 to 350 ng DNA, roughly 30,000 T cell genomes, that went into each replicate PCR of unsorted PBMC. Original methodology: With immunoSEQ giving junction-only sequences and no quality scores, filtering differed. Clones were read by immunoSEQ multiplex PCR, and TCRdb kept only the in-frame ones, dropping some. From that table come the V and J calls and clone size; the DNA was used to work out D and trimming. The sample includes some 470,000 clones, 60% to 85% of them seen just once. Study findings and constraints: Sampling was confined to blood; repertoires within tissues likely differ.

All donors qualified as healthy HIV-negative adults and had experienced no recent acute infections or vaccinations. The CDR3 covers 12 residues. V dropped 1 base and J dropped 3 bases, with 3 bases sitting between them. Per the germline V gene, CDR1 is SGHTA and CDR2 is FQGNSA. A remark on this clone: The antigen is not known.

The sample comprised PBMCs. This TCR was sampled from a woman aged 40 to 49 in good health. Some clones in this sample may be carry-over from other donors' samples. The gene calls are TRBV7-2 and TRBJ2-5; D gene uncertain. The CDR3: CASSLGEETQYF. The CDR3 bases are TGTGCCAGCAGCTTAGGTGAAGAGACCCAGTACTTC.